This T cell receptor beta chain emerged from a study of T cell changes during pregnancy in multiple sclerosis. Data came from immunoSEQ multiplex PCR; TCRdb stores just in-frame clones and leaves some out. The sample records over 50,000 clones, 85% to 90% being singletons. The CDR3 runs to 15 residues. Trimming took 5 bases from V and 0 from J, leaving 12 bases between them. CDR1 SGHVS and CDR2 FQNEAQ come from the germline V gene. This clonotype was sampled from a human donor whose cells served as feeder cells for cultures in a pregnancy study. The chain has TRBV7-8 and TRBJ2-3; TRBD2 might be the D (5 bases). The sequencing sample was made of peripheral blood from another person, used as feeder cells. The CDR3 sequence: CASSLKRTSTDTQYF. Written as DNA, the CDR3 is TGTGCCAGCAGCCTCAAGCGGACCAGCACAGATACGCAGTATTTT.